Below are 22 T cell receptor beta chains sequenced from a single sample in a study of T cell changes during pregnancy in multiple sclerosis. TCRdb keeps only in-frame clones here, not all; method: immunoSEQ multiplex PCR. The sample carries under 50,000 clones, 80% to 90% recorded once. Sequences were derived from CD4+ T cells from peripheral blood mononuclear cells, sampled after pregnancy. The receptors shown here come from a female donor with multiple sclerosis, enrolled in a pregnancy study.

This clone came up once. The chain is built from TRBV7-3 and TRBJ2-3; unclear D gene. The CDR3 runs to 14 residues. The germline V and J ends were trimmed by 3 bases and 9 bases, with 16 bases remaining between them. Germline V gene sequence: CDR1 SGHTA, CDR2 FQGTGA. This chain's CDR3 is CASSFGVEPPTQYF. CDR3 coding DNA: TGTGCCAGCAGCTTTGGCGTGGAGCCCCCGACGCAGTATTTT.

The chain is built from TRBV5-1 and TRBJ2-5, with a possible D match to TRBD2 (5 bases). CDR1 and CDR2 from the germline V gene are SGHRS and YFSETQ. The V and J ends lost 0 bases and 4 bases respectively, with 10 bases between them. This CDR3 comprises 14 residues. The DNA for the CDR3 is TGCGCCAGCAGCTTGGTTCCGGGATCAGAGACCCAGTACTTC. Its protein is CASSLVPGSETQYF.

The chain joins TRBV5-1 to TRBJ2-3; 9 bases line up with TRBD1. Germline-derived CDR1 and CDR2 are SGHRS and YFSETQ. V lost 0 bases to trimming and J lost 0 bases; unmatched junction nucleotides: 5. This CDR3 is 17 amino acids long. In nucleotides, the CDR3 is TGCGCCAGCAGCTTGGATACAGGGGGCTTAAGCACAGATACGCAGTATTTT. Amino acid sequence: CASSLDTGGLSTDTQYF. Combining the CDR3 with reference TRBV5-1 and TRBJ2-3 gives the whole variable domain KAGVTQTPRYLIKTRGQQVTLSCSPISGHRSVSWYQQTPGQGLQFLFEYFSETQRNKGNFPGRFSGRQFSNSRSEMNVSTLELGDSALYLCASSLDTGGLSTDTQYFGPGTRLTVL.

CDR3 loop: CASSELAGGPHVYEQYF. The CDR3 bases are TGTGCCAGCAGTGAACTAGCGGGAGGGCCACATGTCTACGAGCAGTACTTC. The genes are TRBV6-1 and TRBJ2-7, with 12 bases aligning to TRBD2. The CDR3 has 17 residues. V was pared by 2 bases and J by 3 bases, with 8 bases of the junction left unmatched. Germline-derived CDR1 and CDR2 are MNHNS and SASEGT.

Here the CDR3 reads CAISPTTSGEANEQFF. In DNA, the CDR3 is TGTGCCATCAGCCCCACGACTAGCGGCGAGGCCAATGAGCAGTTCTTC. The genes are TRBV10-3 and TRBJ2-1; TRBD2 aligns across 9 bases. Germline assignment: CDR1 ENHRY and CDR2 SYGVKD. V was clipped by 6 bases and J by 6 bases; unmatched bases: 12. The CDR3 length is 16 residues.

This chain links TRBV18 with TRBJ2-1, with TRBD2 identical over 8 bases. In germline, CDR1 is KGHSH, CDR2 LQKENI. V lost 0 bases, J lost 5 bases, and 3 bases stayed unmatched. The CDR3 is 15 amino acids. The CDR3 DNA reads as TGTGCCAGCTCACCACCGACACTAGCGGACAATGAGCAGTTCTTC. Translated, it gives CASSPPTLADNEQFF.

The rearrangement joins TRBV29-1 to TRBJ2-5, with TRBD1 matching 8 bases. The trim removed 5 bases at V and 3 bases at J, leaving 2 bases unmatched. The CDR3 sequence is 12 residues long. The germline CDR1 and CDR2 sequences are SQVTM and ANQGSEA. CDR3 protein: CSVQGAEETQYF. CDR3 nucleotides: TGCAGCGTTCAGGGGGCTGAAGAGACCCAGTACTTC.

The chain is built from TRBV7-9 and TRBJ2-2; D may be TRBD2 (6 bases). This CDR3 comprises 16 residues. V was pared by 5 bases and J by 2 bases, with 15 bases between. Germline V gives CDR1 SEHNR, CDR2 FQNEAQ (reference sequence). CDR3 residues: CASSEPGLTNTGELFF. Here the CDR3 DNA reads TGTGCCAGCAGCGAGCCGGGACTCACTAACACCGGGGAGCTGTTTTTT.

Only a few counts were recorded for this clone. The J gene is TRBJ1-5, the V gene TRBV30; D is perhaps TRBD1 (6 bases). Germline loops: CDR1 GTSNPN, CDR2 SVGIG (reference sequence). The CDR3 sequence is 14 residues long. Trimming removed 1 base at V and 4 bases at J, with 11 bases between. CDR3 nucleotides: TGTGCCTGGAGTGAGGGGACACATAATCAGCCCCAGCATTTT. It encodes CAWSEGTHNQPQHF. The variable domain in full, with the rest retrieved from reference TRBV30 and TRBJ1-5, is SQTIHQWPATLVQPVGSPLSLECTVEGTSNPNLYWYRQAAGRGLQLLFYSVGIGQISSEVPQNLSASRPQDRQFILSSKKLLLSDSGFYLCAWSEGTHNQPQHFGDGTRLSIL.

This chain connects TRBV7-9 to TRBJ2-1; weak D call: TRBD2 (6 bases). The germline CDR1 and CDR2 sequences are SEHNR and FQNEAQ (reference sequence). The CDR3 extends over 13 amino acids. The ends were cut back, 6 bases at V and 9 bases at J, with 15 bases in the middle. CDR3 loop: CASRLRDSIEQFF. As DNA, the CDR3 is TGTGCCAGCAGGTTAAGGGACTCCATTGAGCAGTTCTTC.

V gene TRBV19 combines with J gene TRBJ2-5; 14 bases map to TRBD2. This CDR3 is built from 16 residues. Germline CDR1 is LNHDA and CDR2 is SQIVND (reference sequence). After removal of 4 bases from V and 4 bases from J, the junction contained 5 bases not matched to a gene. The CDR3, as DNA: TGTGCCAGTAGTACGGGACTAGCGGGAGAGGTAGAGACCCAGTACTTC. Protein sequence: CASSTGLAGEVETQYF.

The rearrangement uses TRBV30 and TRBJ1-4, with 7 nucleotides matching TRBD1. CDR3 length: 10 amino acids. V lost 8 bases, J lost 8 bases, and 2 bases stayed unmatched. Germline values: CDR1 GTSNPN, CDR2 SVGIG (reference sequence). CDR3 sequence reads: CAGTEEKLFF. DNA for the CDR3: TGTGCCGGGACAGAAGAAAAACTGTTTTTT.

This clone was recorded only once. The CDR3 sequence: CAWSHRGTGVDQPQHF. The CDR3 nucleotides are TGTGCCTGGAGTCACCGCGGGACAGGGGTTGATCAGCCCCAGCATTTT. This rearrangement joins TRBV30 to TRBJ1-5; TRBD1 matches 10 bases. Germline assignment: CDR1 GTSNPN and CDR2 SVGIG (reference sequence). V lost 2 bases and J lost 5; bases outside the gene matches: 9. The CDR3 spans 16 residues.

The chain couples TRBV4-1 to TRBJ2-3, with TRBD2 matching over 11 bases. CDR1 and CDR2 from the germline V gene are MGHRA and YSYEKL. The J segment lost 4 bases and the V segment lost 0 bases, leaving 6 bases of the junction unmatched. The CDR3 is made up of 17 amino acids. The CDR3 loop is CASSQEGLAGGPDTQYF. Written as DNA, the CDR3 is TGCGCCAGCAGCCAAGAAGGCCTAGCGGGAGGACCAGATACGCAGTATTTT.

The CDR3 loop is CSVGVNHNSPLHF. CDR3 sequence (DNA): TGCAGCGTTGGTGTCAATCATAATTCACCCCTCCACTTT. V is TRBV29-1 and J is TRBJ1-6, with D unclear. The V and J ends lost 4 bases and 5 bases respectively, with 9 bases between them. This CDR3 comprises 13 residues. From germline, CDR1 is SQVTM and CDR2 ANQGSEA.

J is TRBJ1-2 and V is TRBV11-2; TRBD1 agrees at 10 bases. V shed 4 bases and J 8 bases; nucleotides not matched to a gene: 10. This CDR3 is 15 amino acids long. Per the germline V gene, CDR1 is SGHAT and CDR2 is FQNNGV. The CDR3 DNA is TGTGCCAGCAGCTACCAGACAGGGGGCTCGGGGGGCTACACCTTC. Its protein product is CASSYQTGGSGGYTF.

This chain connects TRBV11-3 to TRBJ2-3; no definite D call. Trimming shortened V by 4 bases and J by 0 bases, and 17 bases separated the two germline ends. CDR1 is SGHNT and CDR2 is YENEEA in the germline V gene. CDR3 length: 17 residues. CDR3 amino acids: CASSSPRPTPSTDTQYF. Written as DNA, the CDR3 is TGTGCCAGCAGCTCCCCCCGACCGACTCCTAGCACAGATACGCAGTATTTT.

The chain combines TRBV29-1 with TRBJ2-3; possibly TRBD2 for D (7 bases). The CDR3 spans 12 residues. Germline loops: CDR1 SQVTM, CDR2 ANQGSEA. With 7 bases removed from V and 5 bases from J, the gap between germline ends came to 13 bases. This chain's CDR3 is CSAWGGGDTQYF. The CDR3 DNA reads TGCAGCGCCTGGGGGGGCGGAGATACGCAGTATTTT.

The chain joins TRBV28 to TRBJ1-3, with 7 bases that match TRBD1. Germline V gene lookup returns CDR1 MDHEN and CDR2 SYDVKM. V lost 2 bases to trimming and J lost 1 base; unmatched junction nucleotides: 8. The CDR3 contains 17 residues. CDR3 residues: CASSLPGGTASGNTIYF. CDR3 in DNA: TGTGCCAGCAGTTTACCAGGGGGGACAGCGTCTGGAAACACCATATATTTT.

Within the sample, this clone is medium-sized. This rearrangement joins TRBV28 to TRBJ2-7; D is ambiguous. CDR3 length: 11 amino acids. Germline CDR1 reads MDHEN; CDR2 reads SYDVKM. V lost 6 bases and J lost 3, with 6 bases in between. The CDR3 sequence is CASSALYEQYF. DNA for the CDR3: TGTGCCAGCAGCGCACTCTACGAGCAGTACTTC.

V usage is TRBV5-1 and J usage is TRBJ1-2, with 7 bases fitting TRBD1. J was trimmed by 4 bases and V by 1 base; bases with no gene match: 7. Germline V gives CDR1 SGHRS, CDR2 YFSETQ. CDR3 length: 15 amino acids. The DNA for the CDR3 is TGCGCCAGCAGCTTGAATGGGGCAGGGGGCTATGGCTACACCTTC. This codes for CASSLNGAGGYGYTF.

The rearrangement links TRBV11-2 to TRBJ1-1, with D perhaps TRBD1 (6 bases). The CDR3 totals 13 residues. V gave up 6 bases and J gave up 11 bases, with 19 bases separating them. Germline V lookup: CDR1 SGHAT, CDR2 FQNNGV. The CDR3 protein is CASRWLGGGLAFF. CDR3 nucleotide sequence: TGTGCCAGCAGATGGTTAGGGGGTGGCCTCGCTTTCTTT.